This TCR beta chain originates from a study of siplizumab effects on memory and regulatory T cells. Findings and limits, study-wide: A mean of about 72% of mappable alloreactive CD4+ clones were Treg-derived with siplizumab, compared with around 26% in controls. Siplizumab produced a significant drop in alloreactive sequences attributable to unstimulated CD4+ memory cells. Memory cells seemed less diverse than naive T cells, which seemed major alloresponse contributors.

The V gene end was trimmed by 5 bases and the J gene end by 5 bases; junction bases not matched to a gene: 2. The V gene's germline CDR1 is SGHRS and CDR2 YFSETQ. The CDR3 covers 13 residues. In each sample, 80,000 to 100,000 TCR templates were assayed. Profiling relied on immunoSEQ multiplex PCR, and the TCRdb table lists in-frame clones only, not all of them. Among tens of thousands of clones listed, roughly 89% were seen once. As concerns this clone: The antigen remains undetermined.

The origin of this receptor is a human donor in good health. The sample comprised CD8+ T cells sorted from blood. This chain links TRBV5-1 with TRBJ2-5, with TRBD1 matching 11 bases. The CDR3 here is CASRDRGRETQYF. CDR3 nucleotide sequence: TGCGCCAGCAGGGACAGGGGGCGGGAGACCCAGTACTTC.